This is a list of T cell receptor beta chains from one sample in a study of cytomegalovirus exposure and HLA in healthy donors. The table came from immunoSEQ multiplex PCR; TCRdb's copy has only in-frame clones and leaves some out. The sample lists more than 95,000 clones; around 62% were seen once. The sequenced sample was PBMCs. The receptors originated from a woman in her 40s in good health and CMV-seropositive. The CDR3 runs from the conserved cysteine through the conserved F or W. Each record gives: V gene, D gene, J gene, clone size, CDR3 DNA, CDR3 protein. D genes are given only for firm matches. Where a row states a size, it is once, few, many or the class of an expanded clone; other rows omit it.

TRBV4-2	TRBD2	TRBJ2-1	.	TGTGCCAGCAGTTACCTAGCGGGAGTGGGTAGTGAGCAGTTCTTC	CASSYLAGVGSEQFF
TRBV5-5	.	TRBJ1-5	few	TGTGCCAGCAGCTTATCTGGGCGAAGCAATCAGCCCCAGCATTTT	CASSLSGRSNQPQHF
TRBV7-9	TRBD1	TRBJ1-1	few	TGTGCCAGCAGCCCCGGGACAGGGGGTGAAGGAGACACTGAAGCTTTCTTT	CASSPGTGGEGDTEAFF
TRBV29-1	.	TRBJ2-6	.	TGCAGCACGAGCGGCGCTGGGGCCAACGTCCTGACTTTC	CSTSGAGANVLTF
TRBV2	TRBD1	TRBJ1-1	.	TGTGCCAGCAGAACGGGACAGAGTCTATACACTGAAGCTTTCTTT	CASRTGQSLYTEAFF
TRBV5-1	TRBD1	TRBJ2-7	.	TGCGCCAGCAGCTTGGGGAGACAGGGAACGGCCTACGAGCAGTACTTC	CASSLGRQGTAYEQYF
TRBV2	TRBD1	TRBJ2-1	.	TGTGCCAGCAGCGATGGGACAGGGCTCTACAATGAGCAGTTCTTC	CASSDGTGLYNEQFF
TRBV28	TRBD1	TRBJ2-5	.	TGTGCCAGCAGGTTAAGTGGGACAGGGGGCCGGACCCAGTACTTC	CASRLSGTGGRTQYF
TRBV2	TRBD2	TRBJ2-2	.	TGTGCCAGCAGGCGACTAGCGGGGAAATCCGGGGAGCTGTTTTTT	CASRRLAGKSGELFF
TRBV29-1	.	TRBJ1-5	.	TGCAGCCCCGCAGGGATCAATCAGCCCCAGCATTTT	CSPAGINQPQHF
TRBV6-5	.	TRBJ1-5	.	TGTGCCAGCAGTTACCGAGGTGGTGGCCAGCCCCAGCATTTT	CASSYRGGGQPQHF
TRBV6-1	.	TRBJ1-1	once	TGTGCCAGCAGGCTCAGGGAGGGCACTGAAGCTTTCTTT	CASRLREGTEAFF
TRBV18	.	TRBJ2-1	.	TGTGCCAGCTCACCCCCGGGAGTAAGGTCATACAATGAGCAGTTCTTC	CASSPPGVRSYNEQFF
TRBV6-4	.	TRBJ2-7	.	TGTGCCAGCAGTGACTCGCGACGGGAGTATTACTACGAGCAGTACTTC	CASSDSRREYYYEQYF
TRBV19	TRBD1	TRBJ2-5	few	TGTGCCAGTAGTAGGATAACAGGGGTATCGCAAGAGACCCAGTACTTC	CASSRITGVSQETQYF
TRBV29-1	TRBD1	TRBJ2-7	once	TGCAGCGTTCCCGGGACAGGGGGCCCCTACGAGCAGTACTTC	CSVPGTGGPYEQYF
TRBV2	TRBD1	TRBJ2-7	few	TGTGCCAGCAGAGCCCGGGACAGGTCCTACGAGCAGTACTTC	CASRARDRSYEQYF
TRBV30	.	TRBJ1-6	.	TGTGCCTGGAGGGGAAAACCGGGGGGTGCTCAGAATTCACCCCTCCACTTT	CAWRGKPGGAQNSPLHF
TRBV11-2	TRBD2	TRBJ2-7	few	TGTGCCAGCAGCACAGCCGGGACTAGCGTTGGGGAGCAGTACTTC	CASSTAGTSVGEQYF
TRBV28	TRBD1	TRBJ2-5	.	TGTGCCAGCAGCCAAACCAGGGGGATCGACTCAGAGACCCAGTACTTC	CASSQTRGIDSETQYF
TRBV30	.	TRBJ1-2	.	TGTGCCTGGAGTGGGCCCTCCAGGATGCAAAGCTATGGCTACACCTTC	CAWSGPSRMQSYGYTF
TRBV11-2	.	TRBJ2-1	.	TGTGCCAGCAGCGGGGCCGTCGGAAATGAGCAGTTCTTC	CASSGAVGNEQFF
TRBV27	.	TRBJ2-6	once	TGTGCCAGCAGTTTCTCCCGGGGGGGGGCCAACGTCCTGACTTTC	CASSFSRGGANVLTF
TRBV5-1	TRBD1	TRBJ1-1	.	TGCGCCAGCAGCTTGCTGGGGACAGATATGAACACTGAAGCTTTCTTT	CASSLLGTDMNTEAFF
TRBV28	TRBD1	TRBJ1-3	.	TGTGCCAGCAGCTCTGGACCAGGGGGCCACTCTGGAAACACCATATATTTT	CASSSGPGGHSGNTIYF
TRBV15	TRBD2	TRBJ2-5	.	TGTGCCACCAGCAGAGACCCCGGACTAGCGGGAGGCGGAGAGACCCAGTACTTC	CATSRDPGLAGGGETQYF
TRBV4-1	.	TRBJ1-1	once	TGCGCCAGCAGTCTATTACAGGCAGGGCAGGGCAAAGCTTTCTTT	CASSLLQAGQGKAFF
TRBV29-1	TRBD1	TRBJ1-2	.	TGCAGCGTTGAAGACCCGAGGGACAGGGCCTTCGACTATGGCTACACCTTC	CSVEDPRDRAFDYGYTF
TRBV4-3	.	TRBJ2-6	.	TGCGCCAGCAGCCAAGGTCAGCAGGCGGGGGCCAACGTCCTGACTTTC	CASSQGQQAGANVLTF
TRBV5-6	.	TRBJ2-7	.	TGTGCCAGCAGCTTGGGACTAGAGGGTTACGAGCAGTACTTC	CASSLGLEGYEQYF
TRBV7-8	TRBD2	TRBJ2-2	.	TGTGCCAGCAGCTTCGTAGCGGGAGGTGCCGGGGAGCTGTTTTTT	CASSFVAGGAGELFF
TRBV5-1	TRBD2	TRBJ2-2	.	TGCGCCAGCAGCTCGGCCGTGGGGGGGTCCGGGGAGCTGTTTTTT	CASSSAVGGSGELFF